The sequence of this T cell receptor beta chain was determined in a study of cytomegalovirus exposure and HLA in healthy donors. Germline-derived CDR1 and CDR2 are SGHAT and FQNNGV. The CDR3 totals 13 residues. The V and J ends lost 3 bases and 4 bases respectively, with 8 bases between them. Here immunoSEQ multiplex PCR was the method, and the copy in TCRdb shows in-frame clones only, minus some. Of around 61,000 clones listed, more than 90% were seen once; the top ten hold over 0.95%. The rearrangement links TRBV11-2 to TRBJ2-3, with no clear D. The source of this sequence is a man aged 18 to 30 in good health and CMV-seronegative. The specimen was PBMCs. The chain's CDR3 is CASSFSEADTQYF. Here the CDR3 DNA reads TGTGCCAGCAGCTTTTCAGAGGCAGATACGCAGTATTTT.